These T cell receptor beta chains were read from a single sample in a study of T cells in Graves' hyperthyroidism and ophthalmopathy. TCRdb reanalysed the multiplex PCR reads using MiXCR and keeps one entry per CDR3 protein. This sample has a few hundred thousand distinct CDR3 sequences; 15% to 19% occur once, and the top ten carry around 7.8%. Sequencing was carried out using blood. Receptor source: a woman aged 25-40 years with Graves' hyperthyroidism. CDR3s include the opening cysteine and the closing phenylalanine or tryptophan. The order of the fields is V gene, D gene, clone size, J gene, CDR3 protein, CDR3 DNA. The D gene is left open where the match is weak. Clone size, where shown, is once, few, many, or a class for clones that have expanded.

>TRBV9|-|few|TRBJ2-1
CASSVAGTGNEQFF
TGTGCCAGCAGCGTAGCGGGGACTGGGAATGAGCAGTTCTTC
>TRBV11-2|TRBD1|many|TRBJ1-4
CASSLEQGAKLFF
TGTGCCAGCAGCTTAGAACAGGGGGCGAAACTGTTTTTT
>TRBV6-1|TRBD2|many|TRBJ2-2
CASRPGLAGTGELFF
TGTGCCAGCAGACCGGGACTAGCGGGCACCGGGGAGCTGTTTTTT
>TRBV20-1|TRBD2|many|TRBJ2-1
CSASGTSGSPEQFF
TGCAGTGCTTCCGGGACTAGCGGGTCGCCGGAGCAGTTCTTC
>TRBV2|TRBD2|few|TRBJ2-2
CASNRDYSTGELFF
TGTGCCAGCAATCGGGACTATTCCACCGGGGAGCTGTTTTTT
>TRBV28|-|-|TRBJ2-7
CASSPPGRIYEQYF
TGTGCCAGCAGTCCACCTGGGAGGATCTACGAGCAGTACTTC
>TRBV6-2/TRBV6-3|-|-|TRBJ2-7
CASSGTNSYEQYF
TGTGCCAGCTCCGGGACAAACTCCTACGAGCAGTACTTC
>TRBV7-2|TRBD2|many|TRBJ2-7
CASSSRTSGPYEQYF
TGTGCCAGCAGCTCCCGGACTAGCGGCCCCTACGAGCAGTACTTC
>TRBV20-1|-|many|TRBJ2-7
CSARQGGDYEQYF
TGCAGTGCTAGACAGGGGGGGGACTACGAGCAGTACTTC
>TRBV7-3|-|-|TRBJ2-1
CASSLFPETTSSYNEQFF
TGTGCCAGCAGCTTATTTCCCGAAACTACTTCTTCCTACAATGAGCAGTTCTTC
>TRBV15|-|few|TRBJ2-7
CATSRDTAGRRGQRYEQYF
TGTGCCACCAGCAGAGATACTGCTGGCCGAAGAGGCCAGAGGTACGAGCAGTACTTC
>TRBV5-5|-|few|TRBJ2-2
CASSQLEGLFTGELFF
TGTGCCAGCAGCCAACTCGAGGGTTTATTCACCGGGGAGCTGTTTTTT
>TRBV20-1|-|-|TRBJ2-7
CSARDWATPYEQYF
TGCAGTGCTAGAGATTGGGCGACGCCCTACGAGCAGTACTTC
>TRBV20-1|-|many|TRBJ1-2
CSASRGVGYGYTF
TGCAGTGCCAGCAGGGGCGTGGGCTATGGCTACACCTTC
>TRBV7-6|-|many|TRBJ2-3
CASSLGQSGSSTDTQYF
TGTGCCAGCAGCTTAGGTCAATCGGGATCTAGCACAGATACGCAGTATTTT
>TRBV29-1|TRBD1|many|TRBJ2-7
CSVERRDRVHEQYF
TGCAGCGTTGAAAGACGGGACAGGGTCCACGAGCAGTACTTC
>TRBV5-1|-|-|TRBJ2-4
CASSLERQGLAKNIQYF
TGCGCCAGCAGCTTGGAGCGGCAGGGACTAGCCAAAAACATTCAGTACTTC
>TRBV5-6|TRBD2|few|TRBJ2-3
CASSGGTSGMTDTQYF
TGTGCCAGCAGCGGCGGGACTAGCGGGATGACAGATACGCAGTATTTT
>TRBV5-1|-|few|TRBJ1-2
CASSFGGGGYTF
TGCGCCAGCAGCTTTGGCGGGGGTGGCTACACCTTC
>TRBV10-3|TRBD2|few|TRBJ2-1
CAISKRSASGYNEQFF
TGTGCCATCAGTAAACGTTCGGCTAGCGGCTACAATGAGCAGTTCTTC
>TRBV18|-|few|TRBJ1-4
CASSPTTGNEKLFF
TGTGCCAGCTCACCCACGACTGGAAATGAAAAACTGTTTTTT
>TRBV24-1|-|-|TRBJ2-7
CATSDVTVNYEQYF
TGTGCCACCAGTGATGTAACTGTTAACTACGAGCAGTACTTC
>TRBV3-1|TRBD2|-|TRBJ2-1
CASSLRLAGGLDEQFF
TGTGCCAGCAGCCTGCGGCTAGCGGGGGGGCTAGATGAGCAGTTCTTC
>TRBV28|-|many|TRBJ2-3
CASSFPPFTDTQYF
TGTGCCAGCAGTTTTCCCCCCTTCACAGATACGCAGTATTTT
>TRBV5-1|-|many|TRBJ2-7
CASSLGPRDYEQYF
TGCGCCAGCAGCTTGGGGCCTAGGGACTACGAGCAGTACTTC
>TRBV7-9|TRBD1|-|TRBJ1-3
CASSPWQGGSGNTIYF
TGTGCCAGCAGCCCCTGGCAGGGGGGCTCTGGAAACACCATATATTTT
>TRBV7-2|TRBD2|many|TRBJ2-7
CASRPSGASYEQYF
TGTGCCAGCAGACCTAGCGGGGCTTCCTACGAGCAGTACTTC
>TRBV20-1|-|many|TRBJ2-3
CSARPAPTDTQYF
TGCAGTGCTAGACCAGCCCCCACAGATACGCAGTATTTT
>TRBV9|-|-|TRBJ1-5
CASSVGDHQPQHF
TGTGCCAGCAGCGTAGGGGATCATCAGCCCCAGCATTTT
>TRBV28|-|many|TRBJ1-2
CASSFLESSGYTF
TGTGCCAGCAGTTTCCTCGAATCCTCTGGCTACACCTTC
>TRBV11-3|TRBD1|many|TRBJ2-1
CASSLGTGGRYNEQFF
TGTGCCAGCAGCTTGGGGACAGGGGGCCGCTACAATGAGCAGTTCTTC
>TRBV15|-|many|TRBJ1-2
CATSRNRGENGYTF
TGTGCCACCAGCAGAAATAGGGGGGAGAATGGCTACACCTTC
>TRBV28|-|many|TRBJ1-5
CASSLVMLGQPQHF
TGTGCCAGCAGCTTGGTGATGCTGGGGCAGCCCCAGCATTTT
>TRBV5-1|TRBD1|many|TRBJ2-7
CASSLRDRNYEQYF
TGCGCCAGCAGCTTGAGGGACAGGAACTACGAGCAGTACTTC
>TRBV29-1|-|-|TRBJ1-1
CSVEGGNTEAFF
TGCAGCGTTGAAGGGGGGAACACTGAAGCTTTCTTT
>TRBV5-1|TRBD1|few|TRBJ2-7
CASSEFQGATYEQYF
TGCGCCAGCAGCGAATTTCAGGGGGCTACCTACGAGCAGTACTTC
>TRBV15|-|few|TRBJ2-7
CATSRDRGGATVREQYF
TGTGCCACCAGCAGGGACAGAGGGGGTGCGACGGTGCGGGAGCAGTACTTC
>TRBV5-1|TRBD1|few|TRBJ2-3
CASSLADRTADTQYF
TGCGCCAGCAGCTTGGCGGACAGGACGGCAGATACGCAGTATTTT
>TRBV18|TRBD1|many|TRBJ1-1
CASSPRQGSTEAFF
TGTGCCAGCTCACCGAGACAGGGGAGCACTGAAGCTTTCTTT
>TRBV19|TRBD1|-|TRBJ1-5
CASSIEGQVNQPQHF
TGTGCCAGTAGTATAGAGGGACAGGTCAATCAGCCCCAGCATTTT
>TRBV12-5|TRBD2|-|TRBJ2-1
CASGIAGGLNEQFF
TGTGCTAGTGGGATAGCGGGAGGGTTAAATGAGCAGTTCTTC
>TRBV11-2|-|few|TRBJ2-7
CASSLGRSYGQYF
TGTGCCAGCAGCTTAGGTCGTTCCTACGGGCAGTACTTC
>TRBV12-3/TRBV12-4|-|many|TRBJ2-7
CASSPNRDEQYF
TGTGCCAGCAGCCCTAACAGGGACGAACAGTACTTC
>TRBV11-2|-|many|TRBJ2-7
CASSLGPELGYEQYF
TGTGCCAGCAGCTTAGGTCCGGAGCTAGGGTACGAGCAGTACTTC
>TRBV5-5|-|many|TRBJ2-7
CASSLVQRAYEQYF
TGTGCCAGCAGCTTGGTACAGCGAGCCTACGAGCAGTACTTC
>TRBV25-1|TRBD2|many|TRBJ2-3
CASSLQLAGVADTQYF
TGTGCCAGCAGCCTACAGCTAGCGGGAGTTGCAGATACGCAGTATTTT
>TRBV4-1|-|-|TRBJ1-5
CASSQEAGQTFSNQPQHF
TGCGCCAGCAGCCAAGAGGCAGGACAGACGTTCAGCAATCAGCCCCAGCATTTT
>TRBV7-2|-|-|TRBJ2-3
CASSFYICSAAGQSDTQYF
-